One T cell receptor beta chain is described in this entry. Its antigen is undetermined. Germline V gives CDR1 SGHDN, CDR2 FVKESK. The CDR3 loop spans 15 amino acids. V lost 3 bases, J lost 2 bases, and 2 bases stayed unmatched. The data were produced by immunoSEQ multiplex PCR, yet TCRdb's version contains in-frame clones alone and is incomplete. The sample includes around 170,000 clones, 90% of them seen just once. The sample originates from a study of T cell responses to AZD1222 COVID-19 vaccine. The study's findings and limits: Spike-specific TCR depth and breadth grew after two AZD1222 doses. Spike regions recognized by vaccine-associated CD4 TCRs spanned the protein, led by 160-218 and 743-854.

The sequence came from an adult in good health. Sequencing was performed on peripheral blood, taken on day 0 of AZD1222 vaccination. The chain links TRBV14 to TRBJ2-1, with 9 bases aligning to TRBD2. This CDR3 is CASSQIAGAYNEQFF. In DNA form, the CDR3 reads TGTGCCAGCAGCCAGATAGCGGGGGCCTACAATGAGCAGTTCTTC.